Shown below are 31 T cell receptor beta chains from a single sample sequenced in a study of cytomegalovirus exposure and HLA in healthy donors. Primers for the PCR totalled 60 Vbeta and 13 Jbeta. Produced via immunoSEQ multiplex PCR; TCRdb's table is partial and in-frame only. Of more than 45,000 clones in the sample, 70% were seen once. Sequencing was performed on PBMCs. These receptors all stem from a woman in her sixties in good health and CMV-seropositive.

In its sample, this clone was seen a few times. V is TRBV7-2 and J is TRBJ2-5, with D perhaps TRBD1 (6 bases). The V gene lost 3 bases and the J gene lost 2 bases, with 10 bases spanning the gap. The CDR3 has 14 amino acids. Germline values: CDR1 SGHTA, CDR2 FQGNSA. CDR3 residues: CASSFQGSQETQYF. The CDR3 DNA follows: TGTGCCAGCAGCTTTCAGGGGTCTCAAGAGACCCAGTACTTC.

V usage is TRBV19 and J usage is TRBJ2-2; a possible D gene is TRBD2 (5 bases). Germline CDR1 is LNHDA and CDR2 is SQIVND (reference sequence). This CDR3 comprises 13 residues. The CDR3 coding sequence is TGTGCAGCAGCGGCAGCCAACACCGGGGAGCTGTTTTTT. Amino acids: CAAAAANTGELFF.

V and J are TRBV6-6 and TRBJ1-5; D remains unclear. CDR1 is MNHNY and CDR2 is SVGAGI in the germline V gene (reference sequence). The CDR3 is 15 residues long. Trimming stripped 6 bases from V and 1 base from J, with 13 bases between. CDR3 sequence (DNA): TGTGCCAGCAGACCGGGTGAGGCCAGCAATCAGCCCCAGCATTTT. This codes for CASRPGEASNQPQHF.

This clone appeared a few times. V is TRBV5-1 and J is TRBJ2-7, with D hard to call. CDR1 and CDR2 (germline): SGHRS, YFSETQ. This CDR3 is built from 15 residues. The V and J ends lost 0 bases and 3 bases respectively, with 13 bases between them. This CDR3 reads CASSLDFAGYYEQYF. The CDR3 DNA sequence: TGCGCCAGCAGCTTGGATTTTGCAGGCTACTACGAGCAGTACTTC.

This rearrangement joins TRBV18 to TRBJ2-1, with TRBD2 matching over 9 bases. Germline CDR1 is KGHSH and CDR2 is LQKENI. The CDR3 extends over 15 amino acids. Trimming removed 0 bases from V and 5 bases from J; junction bases left unmatched: 2. This CDR3 reads CASSPPGLANNEQFF. CDR3 in DNA: TGTGCCAGCTCACCACCGGGACTAGCTAACAATGAGCAGTTCTTC.

This clone occurred once. The V and J genes are TRBV5-1 and TRBJ1-3; D may be TRBD1 (5 bases). CDR1 and CDR2 (germline): SGHRS, YFSETQ. V lost 3 bases and J lost 2, with 18 bases in between. The CDR3 loop spans 17 amino acids. The CDR3 coding sequence is TGCGCCAGCAGCTCGGGCCTGGGGACTTCAACTGGAAACACCATATATTTT. As protein: CASSSGLGTSTGNTIYF.

The chain has TRBV13 and TRBJ2-2; 10 bases align to TRBD1. Germline V gives CDR1 PRHDT, CDR2 FYEKMQ (reference sequence). The CDR3 contains 17 residues. The V gene end was trimmed by 6 bases and the J gene end by 5 bases; junction bases not matched to a gene: 12. The CDR3 protein is CASSLLADRGYTGELFF. CDR3 DNA sequence: TGTGCCAGCAGTCTACTTGCGGACAGGGGGTATACCGGGGAGCTGTTTTTT.

The chain couples TRBV6-1 to TRBJ1-6; 9 nucleotides agree with TRBD1. J lost 7 bases, V lost 6 bases, and 7 bases had no gene match. The V gene's germline CDR1 is MNHNS and CDR2 SASEGT. The CDR3 covers 15 residues. The CDR3 sequence is CASRGGTGLNSPLHF. DNA for the CDR3: TGTGCCAGCAGGGGAGGGACAGGGCTGAATTCACCCCTCCACTTT.

J is TRBJ1-2 and V is TRBV19; possible D gene TRBD1, 5 bases. The V and J ends lost 3 bases and 9 bases respectively, with 17 bases between them. The germline V gene encodes CDR1 LNHDA and CDR2 SQIVND (reference sequence). The CDR3 contains 14 residues. The CDR3 coding sequence is TGTGCCAGTAGTATCCAGGACATCGACGAGAGCTACACCTTC. Protein: CASSIQDIDESYTF.

This clone was seen just once. This chain uses TRBV2 with TRBJ2-5, with TRBD2 identical over 8 bases. J lost 5 bases, V lost 1 base, and 6 bases had no gene match. The CDR3 consists of 15 residues. The germline CDR1 and CDR2 sequences are SNHLY and FYNNEI. The CDR3 sequence: CASSEVWTSTETQYF. The CDR3 DNA reads TGTGCCAGCAGTGAAGTATGGACTAGCACGGAGACCCAGTACTTC.

The chain has TRBV9 and TRBJ1-1; possibly TRBD1 for D (5 bases). The CDR3 is 18 residues long. V was cut by 4 bases and J by 0 bases, with 22 bases left in between. CDR1 is SGDLS, CDR2 YYNGEE, per germline. The CDR3 DNA reads TGTGCCAGCAGCCACCTCCAGGGTTACTCCCTTATGAACACTGAAGCTTTCTTT. Translated, it gives CASSHLQGYSLMNTEAFF.

This clone was counted only a few times. V and J are TRBV4-3 and TRBJ2-3; 12 positions agree with TRBD2. CDR1 LGHNA and CDR2 YSLEER come from the germline V gene. This CDR3 has 17 residues. The junction had 3 bases not matched to a gene; V was cut back by 0 bases and J by 2 bases. Here the CDR3 DNA reads TGCGCCAGCAGCCAAGAGGCTAGCGGGGGGGCCACAGATACGCAGTATTTT. It encodes CASSQEASGGATDTQYF.

This chain joins TRBV9 and TRBJ2-2, with 7 bases fitting TRBD2. Germline trimming cut 4 bases from V and 1 base from J; bases unmatched to any gene: 4. The CDR3 covers 15 residues. CDR1 and CDR2 (germline): SGDLS, YYNGEE. This CDR3 reads CASSTAGVNTGELFF. CDR3 DNA: TGTGCCAGCAGCACGGCGGGGGTGAACACCGGGGAGCTGTTTTTT.

The chain is built from TRBV7-2 and TRBJ1-2; D perhaps matches TRBD1 (5 bases). The CDR3 extends over 16 amino acids. In germline, CDR1 is SGHTA, CDR2 FQGNSA. V was clipped by 5 bases and J by 0 bases, with 16 bases between them. This chain's CDR3 is CASSQMTDLANYGYTF. The CDR3 nucleotides are TGTGCCAGCAGCCAAATGACAGACCTCGCTAACTATGGCTACACCTTC.

The chain is built from TRBV4-3 and TRBJ2-3; 8 bases align to TRBD2. Germline lookup yields CDR1 LGHNA and CDR2 YSLEER. The CDR3 consists of 16 residues. V shed 1 base, J shed 1 base, and the junction held 4 bases outside the gene matches. CDR3 coding DNA: TGCGCCAGCAGCCAAGTTACGGGGGGGCGCACAGATACGCAGTATTTT. It encodes CASSQVTGGRTDTQYF.

Note on this clone: Mismatch with germline at one junction end may stem from a read error. The CDR3, as DNA: TGTGCCAGCAGCCGGGACAGTCGGCCCCTGTTT. It codes for CASSRDSRPLF. The chain is built from TRBV7-2 and TRBJ1-6; TRBD1 matches at 7 bases. Germline V gene sequence: CDR1 SGHTA, CDR2 FQGNSA. The CDR3 covers 11 residues. The full variable domain, in which reference TRBV7-2 and TRBJ1-6 provide the parts outside the CDR3, is GAGVSQSPSNKVTEKGKDVELRCDPISGHTALYWYRQSLGQGLEFLIYFQGNSAPDKSGLPSDRFSAERTGGSVSTLTIQRTQQEDSAVYLCASSRDSRPLFGNGTRLTVT.

This clone was seen a handful of times. The J gene is TRBJ1-1, the V gene TRBV4-3; D may be TRBD1 (5 bases). Germline-derived CDR1 and CDR2 are LGHNA and YSLEER. The CDR3 has 17 amino acids. V dropped 2 bases and J dropped 0 bases, with 16 bases sitting between them. The CDR3 here is CASSQPAGAGVNTEAFF. CDR3 in DNA: TGCGCCAGCAGCCAACCCGCTGGGGCAGGAGTGAACACTGAAGCTTTCTTT.

This clone showed up just once. The chain couples TRBV28 to TRBJ1-2; D may be TRBD1 (6 bases). CDR1 and CDR2 from the germline V gene are MDHEN and SYDVKM. CDR3 length: 14 residues. Trimming removed 6 bases from V and 4 bases from J, with 15 bases in between. The CDR3 here is CASRTTGIPYGYTF. CDR3 bases: TGTGCCAGCAGGACTACAGGGATCCCCTATGGCTACACCTTC.

Here the CDR3 reads CASTGRGSYNSPLHF. CDR3 sequence (DNA): TGTGCCAGCACCGGAAGGGGAAGTTATAATTCACCCCTCCACTTT. V is TRBV28 and J is TRBJ1-6, with D possibly matching TRBD1 (5 bases). CDR3 length equals 15 residues. The germline CDR1 and CDR2 sequences are MDHEN and SYDVKM. V was trimmed by 7 bases and J by 4 bases, leaving 14 bases between them.

The J gene is TRBJ1-4, the V gene TRBV29-1; D remains unclear. The CDR3 extends over 10 amino acids. V lost 4 bases and J 7 bases, leaving 4 bases between the germline ends. Germline loops: CDR1 SQVTM, CDR2 ANQGSEA. CDR3 nucleotide sequence: TGCAGCGTTGGTCTTGAAAAACTGTTTTTT. It is translated as CSVGLEKLFF.

The chain joins TRBV7-9 to TRBJ2-7; 7 bases match TRBD1. In germline, CDR1 is SEHNR, CDR2 FQNEAQ (reference sequence). This CDR3 has 14 amino acids. V lost 4 bases to trimming and J lost 5 bases; unmatched junction nucleotides: 8. The CDR3 bases are TGTGCCAGCAGCTCCCTGACAGGGAGCCACGAGCAGTACTTC. It encodes CASSSLTGSHEQYF.

The rearrangement uses TRBV19 and TRBJ1-1; D is undetermined. The CDR3 loop spans 14 amino acids. Trimming pared 2 bases from V and 2 bases from J, leaving 9 bases between. Germline V gene lookup returns CDR1 LNHDA and CDR2 SQIVND (reference sequence). In DNA form, the CDR3 reads TGTGCCAGTAGTATAAACACAGATAACACTGAAGCTTTCTTT. Residues: CASSINTDNTEAFF.

The V call is TRBV11-2, the J call TRBJ2-5; 12 bases fit TRBD2. This CDR3 comprises 19 residues. Looked up from germline, CDR1 is SGHAT and CDR2 is FQNNGV. Trimming took 0 bases from V and 2 from J; bases not matched to a gene: 10. CDR3 region: CASSLESTSGGSEQETQYF. CDR3 in DNA: TGTGCCAGCAGCTTAGAATCGACTAGCGGGGGCTCGGAGCAAGAGACCCAGTACTTC.

The chain joins TRBV6-1 to TRBJ1-2; TRBD1 might be the D (5 bases). This CDR3 is built from 14 residues. Trimming cost V 5 bases and J 6 bases, with 16 bases left between them. Germline V gives CDR1 MNHNS, CDR2 SASEGT. The CDR3 region is CASSRWGLADGYTF. CDR3 DNA: TGTGCCAGCAGTCGGTGGGGCTTGGCTGATGGCTACACCTTC.

This chain uses TRBV5-4 with TRBJ2-1; D may be TRBD1 (6 bases). The germline V and J ends were trimmed by 4 bases and 8 bases, with 10 bases remaining between them. Germline values: CDR1 SGHNT, CDR2 YYREEE (reference sequence). The CDR3 totals 12 residues. Here the CDR3 reads CASSAQGYEQFF. CDR3 DNA sequence: TGTGCCAGCAGCGCTCAGGGGTATGAGCAGTTCTTC.

Here the CDR3 reads CASGLVYISGRVPYEQYF. CDR3 nucleotide sequence: TGTGCTAGTGGTTTGGTATATATCTCGGGCAGGGTCCCCTACGAGCAGTACTTC. This chain links TRBV12-5 with TRBJ2-7; maybe TRBD1 (5 bases). CDR3 size: 18 residues. Trimming stripped 0 bases from V and 2 bases from J, with 20 bases between. Germline loops: CDR1 LGHNT, CDR2 FRNRAP.

V usage is TRBV18 and J usage is TRBJ2-3; TRBD1 might be the D (6 bases). The CDR3 loop spans 16 amino acids. In germline, CDR1 is KGHSH, CDR2 LQKENI. The germline V and J ends were trimmed by 6 bases and 5 bases, with 21 bases remaining between them. CDR3 region: CASSPGGAGVKDTQYF. Here the CDR3 DNA reads TGTGCCAGCTCCCCTGGGGGAGCAGGGGTTAAAGATACGCAGTATTTT.

V usage is TRBV9 and J usage is TRBJ2-7; the match to TRBD2 covers 10 bases. The V gene end was trimmed by 0 bases and the J gene end by 1 base; junction bases not matched to a gene: 10. The CDR3 loop spans 18 amino acids. Germline assignment: CDR1 SGDLS and CDR2 YYNGEE. The CDR3 bases are TGTGCCAGCAGCGTAGTCCGTCGGCCTAGCGGGGGTTCCTACGAGCAGTACTTC. Its protein is CASSVVRRPSGGSYEQYF.

This chain joins TRBV9 and TRBJ2-3; a possible D gene is TRBD2 (5 bases). Trimming stripped 3 bases from V and 2 bases from J, with 13 bases between. Germline assignment: CDR1 SGDLS and CDR2 YYNGEE. This CDR3 has 15 residues. The CDR3 DNA follows: TGTGCCAGCAGCGAAGCCGGGGATTACACAGATACGCAGTATTTT. Translated: CASSEAGDYTDTQYF.

This clone was observed once. This sequence joins TRBV7-6 and TRBJ2-3, with 7 bases lining up with TRBD2. The J segment lost 2 bases and the V segment lost 5 bases, leaving 22 bases of the junction unmatched. The CDR3 consists of 20 residues. The germline V gene has CDR1 SGHVS and CDR2 FNYEAQ. In DNA form, the CDR3 reads TGTGCCAGCAGCCTACAATCCTTAGCTTCCCGCGGGGGAAACACAGATACGCAGTATTTT. As protein: CASSLQSLASRGGNTDTQYF.

CDR3 residues: CASSFDRGHGYTF. In DNA, the CDR3 is TGCGCCAGCAGCTTCGACAGGGGGCATGGCTACACCTTC. The chain employs TRBV4-3 and TRBJ1-2, with 10 bases fitting TRBD1. V trimming: 5 bases; J trimming: 6 bases; junction bases outside the gene matches: 3. The CDR3 spans 13 residues. The germline CDR1 and CDR2 sequences are LGHNA and YSLEER.